The TCR beta chain described here comes from a study of Tregs in tolerant kidney transplant recipients. The nonmyeloablative bone marrow transplants came from related graft donors, with transient mixed chimerism. V lost 4 bases to trimming and J lost 7 bases, with 10 bases between them. The germline CDR1 and CDR2 sequences are LNHDA and SQIVND (reference sequence). The CDR3 loop spans 12 amino acids. TCRdb's table, derived via immunoSEQ multiplex PCR, lists solely in-frame clones and lacks some. In the table there are about 81,000 clones, roughly 90% of which are singletons. This chain links TRBV19 with TRBJ1-1; D gene unclear. Sequencing used CD4+ T cells from blood (PBMCs), obtained 24 months after the transplant. This TCR was sampled from a human patient who received a combined kidney and bone marrow transplant. A subset of T cells may come from the graft donor. In DNA form, the CDR3 reads TGTGCCAGTAGTAAGAAGGAGTTTGAAGCTTTCTTT. This encodes CASSKKEFEAFF.